Each of the 11 T cell receptor beta chains below was sequenced from the same sample in a study of Ad26.COV2.S vaccination and SARS-CoV-2 variants. The table came from immunoSEQ multiplex PCR; TCRdb's copy has only in-frame clones and leaves some out. The sample contains some 250,000 clones, over 75% of which appear only once. Indicated treatment: 19 received Ad26.COV2.S at low or high dose, single or two shots; about 5 received placebo; per-sample allocation not given. Repertoires come from day 63 after the first vaccine or placebo injection. Sample: peripheral blood, taken in a trial of Ad26.COV2.S vaccine versus placebo. The receptors originated from a person aged 18 to 59 who received the Ad26.COV2.S COVID-19 vaccine or a placebo.

The gene calls are TRBV5-1 and TRBJ2-3; weak D call: TRBD2 (6 bases). V lost 4 bases, J lost 4 bases, and 13 bases lay in between. This CDR3 contains 14 residues. CDR1 is SGHRS and CDR2 is YFSETQ in the germline V gene. The CDR3 spells CASSPLLAPDTQYF. The CDR3 DNA is TGCGCCAGCAGCCCGCTACTAGCCCCAGATACGCAGTATTTT.

This chain connects TRBV10-1 to TRBJ2-2; a possible D gene is TRBD2 (6 bases). This CDR3 has 15 amino acids. V shed 7 bases and J shed 5 bases, with 17 bases lying between them. Germline V gene lookup returns CDR1 WNHNN and CDR2 SYGVQD (reference sequence). CDR3 sequence (DNA): TGCGCCAGCATTCCCTACGGGGGAGGAACCGGGGAGCTGTTTTTT. This gives the protein CASIPYGGGTGELFF.

The chain combines TRBV4-1 with TRBJ1-4; D unclear. Trimming took off 5 bases at V and 8 bases at J, with 15 bases between the two ends. The CDR3 loop spans 14 amino acids. Germline V lookup: CDR1 MGHRA, CDR2 YSYEKL. The CDR3 loop is CASSNSQIEEKLFF. The CDR3 coding sequence is TGCGCCAGCAGCAACTCCCAGATTGAGGAAAAACTGTTTTTT.

This rearrangement joins TRBV28 to TRBJ1-5; a weak D match, TRBD1 (5 bases). Germline CDR1 reads MDHEN; CDR2 reads SYDVKM. The CDR3 has 15 residues. The ends were cut back, 3 bases at V and 0 bases at J, with 9 bases in the middle. The CDR3 sequence is CASSLEGYSNQPQHF. The CDR3 DNA reads TGTGCCAGCAGTTTGGAGGGGTATAGCAATCAGCCCCAGCATTTT.

The rearrangement uses TRBV25-1 and TRBJ2-7, with D tentatively TRBD1 (5 bases). This CDR3 has 14 residues. The germline CDR1 and CDR2 sequences are MGHDK and SYGVNS. Deletions cut 4 bases from V and 0 bases from J, with 10 bases between. Here the CDR3 reads CASSGGHNSYEQYF. CDR3 coding DNA: TGTGCCAGCAGTGGCGGACACAACTCCTACGAGCAGTACTTC.

The chain recombines TRBV5-1 with TRBJ1-4, with D unclear. Germline assignment: CDR1 SGHRS and CDR2 YFSETQ. Trimming removed 2 bases at V and 3 bases at J, with 11 bases between. The CDR3 runs to 15 residues. The CDR3 reads CASSLARAANEKLFF. Here the CDR3 DNA reads TGCGCCAGCAGCTTAGCAAGGGCTGCTAATGAAAAACTGTTTTTT.

This sequence joins TRBV7-2 and TRBJ2-1; D gene uncertain. Germline CDR1 reads SGHTA; CDR2 reads FQGNSA. The CDR3 covers 11 residues. Trimming removed 6 bases from V and 5 bases from J, with 5 bases in between. The CDR3 DNA follows: TGTGCCAGCAGTCGTGACAATGAGCAGTTCTTC. Protein sequence: CASSRDNEQFF.

The V gene is TRBV4-3, the J gene TRBJ2-7; 8 bases are shared with TRBD1. Trimming at V came to 0 bases and at J to 2 bases, leaving 6 bases not matched to a gene. The CDR3 loop spans 16 amino acids. Germline values: CDR1 LGHNA, CDR2 YSLEER. The CDR3 loop reads CASSQDRQGPTYEQYF. Here the CDR3 DNA reads TGCGCCAGCAGCCAAGACAGACAGGGGCCGACCTACGAGCAGTACTTC.

J is TRBJ1-2 and V is TRBV7-9, with TRBD1 matching 7 bases. V dropped 0 bases and J dropped 8; count of bases not matched to a gene: 12. Per the germline V gene, CDR1 is SEHNR and CDR2 is FQNEAQ (reference sequence). The CDR3 has 16 residues. Here the CDR3 DNA reads TGTGCCAGCAGCTTAGCTGGCCAAGAAGGGGGCTTCGGCTACACCTTC. Translated, it gives CASSLAGQEGGFGYTF.

The chain carries TRBV5-8 and TRBJ2-1; 7 bases agree with TRBD1. The CDR3 extends over 15 amino acids. After removal of 4 bases from V and 5 bases from J, the junction contained 9 bases not matched to a gene. The germline CDR1 and CDR2 sequences are SGHTS and YDEGEE. In DNA, the CDR3 is TGTGCCAGCAGCCCTGGACAGGAGGAGGACAATGAGCAGTTCTTC. Protein: CASSPGQEEDNEQFF.

This clone has only one observation. The chain uses TRBV28 and TRBJ2-5, with no clear D. The germline V gene encodes CDR1 MDHEN and CDR2 SYDVKM. This CDR3 has 15 amino acids. V was shortened by 3 bases and J by 7 bases, with 18 bases between the two germline ends. DNA of the CDR3: TGTGCCAGCAGTTTCTCGACCAGATTGGTAGGGACCCAGTACTTC. It translates to CASSFSTRLVGTQYF. Combining the CDR3 with reference TRBV28 and TRBJ2-5 gives the whole variable domain DVKVTQSSRYLVKRTGEKVFLECVQDMDHENMFWYRQDPGLGLRLIYFSYDVKMKEKGDIPEGYSVSREKKERFSLILESASTNQTSMYLCASSFSTRLVGTQYFGPGTRLLVL.